This TCR beta chain came from a study of blood T cell repertoires in COVID-19. Using immunoSEQ multiplex PCR, the repertoire was profiled, and TCRdb retains in-frame clones only, with some absent. Among some 160,000 clones listed, around four fifths were seen once. This clone was found once. Other nucleotide sequences in the sample specify the same CDR3. Germline values: CDR1 SQVTM, CDR2 ANQGSEA. The V and J ends lost 3 bases and 0 bases respectively, with 9 bases between them. The CDR3 totals 13 residues. This clonotype originated in a woman aged 45-60 years who had recovered from COVID-19. The J gene is TRBJ2-7, the V gene TRBV29-1, with D perhaps TRBD2 (5 bases). The sample comprised PBMCs or T cells enriched from blood (not recorded which). The CDR3 spells CSVETGSSYEQYF. The CDR3 DNA reads TGCAGCGTTGAGACGGGAAGCTCCTACGAGCAGTACTTC.